A selection of T cell receptor beta chains follows, all from one sample in a study of T cells in Graves' hyperthyroidism and ophthalmopathy. TCRdb called the multiplex PCR reads again in MiXCR, with one record for every CDR3 protein. Among approximately 510,000 distinct CDR3 sequences listed, around 21% were seen once. Sequencing was done on a sample of blood. Every receptor here comes from a man younger than 35 with Graves' hyperthyroidism. CDR3s include the opening cysteine and the closing phenylalanine or tryptophan. Fields, in order: CDR3 DNA, CDR3 protein, D gene, clone size, J gene, V gene. D genes are given only for firm matches. The listing skips clone size in some rows; elsewhere it reads once, few, many or a size class.

TGTGCCAGCAGCTTAGCATCGACTGGGGGCTATGGCTACACCTTC CASSLASTGGYGYTF NA many TRBJ1-2 TRBV7-9
TGTGCCAGCAATTCTTCTCCTGTGAACACTGAAGCTTTCTTT CASNSSPVNTEAFF NA NA TRBJ1-1 TRBV6-5
TGTGCCAGCTCACCAGGGTACATTCAAGAGACCCAGTACTTC CASSPGYIQETQYF NA many TRBJ2-5 TRBV18
TGCAGCGTTGGTCTACAGGGCACTGAAGCTTTCTTT CSVGLQGTEAFF NA NA TRBJ1-1 TRBV29-1
TGTGCCAGCAGTTTACCCCCAGGGGACACTGGCTACACCTTC CASSLPPGDTGYTF NA many TRBJ1-2 TRBV28
TGTGCCAGTAGTAACCAAGCAAGCAATCAGCCCCAGCATTTT CASSNQASNQPQHF NA many TRBJ1-5 TRBV19
TGTGCCAGCAGCCCCAGCCGTTCACAGATCCAAGAGACCCAGTACTTC CASSPSRSQIQETQYF NA many TRBJ2-5 TRBV11-2
TGTGCCAGCGCCGTCGGGGGTGGGTACACTGAAGCTTTCTTT CASAVGGGYTEAFF NA many TRBJ1-1 TRBV27
TGCGCCACCGACCAGCCCCAGCATTTT CATDQPQHF NA many TRBJ1-5 TRBV10-1
TGTGCCAGCAGTGAGCTGGGACTAGCGGGGAACACCGGGGAGCTGTTTTTT CASSELGLAGNTGELFF TRBD2 many TRBJ2-2 TRBV25-1
TGTGCCAGCAGTGACAGGGGGAACGGGCAGTACTTC CASSDRGNGQYF TRBD1 many TRBJ2-7 TRBV6-2/TRBV6-3
TGTGCCAGCAGTCCGGGACCTCGATACGAGCAGTACTTC CASSPGPRYEQYF NA many TRBJ2-7 TRBV6-2/TRBV6-3
TGCGCCAGCAGCCATACTCCAACCACCAGGAATCAGCCCCAGCATTTT CASSHTPTTRNQPQHF NA many TRBJ1-5 TRBV4-1
TGTGCCAGCAGAGACGGACTAGGGGACATTAAGTACTTC CASRDGLGDIKYF NA few TRBJ2-4 TRBV5-4
TGTGCCAGCACCCCCGGGGCCATACGGCCCCAGCATTTT CASTPGAIRPQHF NA many TRBJ1-5 TRBV6-2/TRBV6-3
TGTGCCAGCAGCGAGGGCGCCCGCGGGCGCGCCCCGGGAACCGGGGAGCTGTTTTTT CASSEGARGRAPGTGELFF NA few TRBJ2-2 TRBV9
TGCGCCAGCAGCACCAGGGACTCCTACGAGCAGTACTTC CASSTRDSYEQYF NA NA TRBJ2-7 TRBV5-1
TGTGCCACCAGGGGCAGGGGGCCAGGAGGTCAGCCCCAGCATTTT CATRGRGPGGQPQHF TRBD1 NA TRBJ1-5 TRBV24-1
TGTGCCAGCAGACCCGAACAGGGAAGGGAGACCCAGTACTTC CASRPEQGRETQYF NA NA TRBJ2-5 TRBV6-1
TGTGCCTGGAGCGCAGCGGGCCTACACGAGCAGTACTTC CAWSAAGLHEQYF NA many TRBJ2-7 TRBV30
TGTGCCAGCAGTCCTTACGGGGGGGAGCAGTACTTC CASSPYGGEQYF TRBD2 many TRBJ2-7 TRBV28
TGTGCCAGCAGTGCGGCGGATCAGCCCCAGCATTTT CASSAADQPQHF NA many TRBJ1-5 TRBV2
TGTGCCAGCAGCCCCAGAGTAGGGGTTGGGGAGACCCAGTACTTC CASSPRVGVGETQYF NA many TRBJ2-5 TRBV7-2
TGTGCCAGCGGGATTGGGCAGATGAACACTGAAGCTTTCTTT CASGIGQMNTEAFF NA many TRBJ1-1 TRBV12-3/TRBV12-4